The 5 T cell receptor beta chains presented below share a single source sample, sequenced in a study of blood T cell repertoires in COVID-19. Repertoires were generated with immunoSEQ multiplex PCR, while TCRdb's copy carries only in-frame clones and drops some. The sample lists under 95,000 clones, 88% occurring once. The material sequenced was peripheral blood. These receptors all stem from a human donor in a cohort sampled during active COVID-19.

The CDR3: CASSLLAGSSGNTGELFF. As DNA, the CDR3 is TGTGCCAGCAGCTTATTGGCTGGTAGTAGCGGGAACACCGGGGAGCTGTTTTTT. The rearrangement uses TRBV11-2 and TRBJ2-2, with D maybe TRBD2 (6 bases). In germline, CDR1 is SGHAT, CDR2 FQNNGV. V lost 2 bases to trimming and J lost 1 base, with 17 bases between them. CDR3 size: 18 residues.

This chain uses TRBV5-1 with TRBJ2-5, with 9 positions matching TRBD2. Germline CDR1 reads SGHRS; CDR2 reads YFSETQ. The V gene end was trimmed by 4 bases and the J gene end by 2 bases; junction bases not matched to a gene: 9. The CDR3 spans 16 residues. Here the CDR3 DNA reads TGCGCCAGCAGCCAAACCGGGACTAGCTTACAAGAGACCCAGTACTTC. This encodes CASSQTGTSLQETQYF.

The J gene is TRBJ2-3, the V gene TRBV7-9; D unclear. The CDR3 loop spans 11 amino acids. Deletions cut 5 bases from V and 5 bases from J, with 5 bases between. Germline V gene sequence: CDR1 SEHNR, CDR2 FQNEAQ (reference sequence). CDR3 coding DNA: TGTGCCAGCAGCGGAGAAGATACGCAGTATTTT. This codes for CASSGEDTQYF. Supplemented by reference TRBV7-9 and TRBJ2-3, the full variable domain reads DTGVSQNPRHKITKRGQNVTFRCDPISEHNRLYWYRQTLGQGPEFLTYFQNEAQLEKSRLLSDRFSAERPKGSFSTLEIQRTEQGDSAMYLCASSGEDTQYFGPGTRLTVL.

The chain combines TRBV5-8 with TRBJ2-7; no clear D. CDR3 length equals 14 residues. Germline-derived CDR1 and CDR2 are SGHTS and YDEGEE. V was pared by 9 bases and J by 2 bases, with 18 bases between. CDR3 bases: TGTGCCACCCCGTCTAGTCGGTTTCCCTACGAGCAGTACTTC. Protein: CATPSSRFPYEQYF.

J is TRBJ2-7 and V is TRBV5-4; weak D call: TRBD2 (6 bases). This CDR3 comprises 16 residues. CDR1 and CDR2 (germline): SGHNT, YYREEE (reference sequence). Trimming took 4 bases from V and 0 from J, leaving 17 bases between them. CDR3 loop: CASSVGLGGSSYEQYF. The DNA of the CDR3 is TGTGCCAGCAGCGTGGGCCTCGGGGGATCCTCCTACGAGCAGTACTTC.